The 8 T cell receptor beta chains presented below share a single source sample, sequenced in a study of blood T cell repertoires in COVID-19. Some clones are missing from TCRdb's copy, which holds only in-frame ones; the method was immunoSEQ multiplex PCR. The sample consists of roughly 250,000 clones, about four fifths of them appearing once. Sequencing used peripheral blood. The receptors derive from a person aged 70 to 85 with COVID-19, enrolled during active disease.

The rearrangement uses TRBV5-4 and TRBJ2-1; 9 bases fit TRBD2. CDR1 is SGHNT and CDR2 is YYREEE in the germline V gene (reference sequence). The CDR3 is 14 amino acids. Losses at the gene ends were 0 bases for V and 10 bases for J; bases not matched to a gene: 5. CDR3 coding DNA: TGTGCCAGCAGCTTGGAAGTGACTAGCGGCGAGCAGTTCTTC. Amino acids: CASSLEVTSGEQFF.

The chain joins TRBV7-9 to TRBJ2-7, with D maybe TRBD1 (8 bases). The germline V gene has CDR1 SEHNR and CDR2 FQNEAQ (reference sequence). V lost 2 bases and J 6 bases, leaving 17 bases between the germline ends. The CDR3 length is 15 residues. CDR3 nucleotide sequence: TGTGCCAGCAGCTTAACCGGACAGGGCGGGAGCGAGCAGTACTTC. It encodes CASSLTGQGGSEQYF. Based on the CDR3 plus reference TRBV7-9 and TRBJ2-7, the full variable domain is DTGVSQNPRHKITKRGQNVTFRCDPISEHNRLYWYRQTLGQGPEFLTYFQNEAQLEKSRLLSDRFSAERPKGSFSTLEIQRTEQGDSAMYLCASSLTGQGGSEQYFGPGTRLTVT.

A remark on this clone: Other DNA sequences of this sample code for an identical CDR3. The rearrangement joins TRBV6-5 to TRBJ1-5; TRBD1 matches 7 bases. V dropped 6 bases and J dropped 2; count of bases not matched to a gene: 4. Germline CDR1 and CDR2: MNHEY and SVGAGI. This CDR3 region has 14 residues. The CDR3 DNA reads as TGTGCCAGCAGCCGGGACAGCGGCAATCAGCCCCAGCATTTT. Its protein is CASSRDSGNQPQHF.

For the CDR3, the DNA is TGCAGCGTTCACACACTTGGGGCCCAAGTAGGCGAGCAGTACTTC. Its protein is CSVHTLGAQVGEQYF. The V gene is TRBV29-1, the J gene TRBJ2-7; D might be TRBD1 (5 bases). This CDR3 comprises 15 residues. V dropped 5 bases and J dropped 6 bases, with 23 bases sitting between them. CDR1 and CDR2 (germline): SQVTM, ANQGSEA.

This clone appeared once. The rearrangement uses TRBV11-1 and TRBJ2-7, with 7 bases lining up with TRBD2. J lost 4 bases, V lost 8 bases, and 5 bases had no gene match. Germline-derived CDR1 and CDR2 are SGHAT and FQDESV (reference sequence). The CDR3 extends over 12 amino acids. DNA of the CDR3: TGTGCCAGCGGGCGGGGGAATTACGAGCAGTACTTC. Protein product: CASGRGNYEQYF.

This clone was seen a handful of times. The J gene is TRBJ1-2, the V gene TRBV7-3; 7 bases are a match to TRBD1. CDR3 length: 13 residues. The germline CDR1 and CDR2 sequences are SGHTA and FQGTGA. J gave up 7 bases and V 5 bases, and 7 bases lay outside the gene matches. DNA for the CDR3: TGTGCCAGCAGCCCCCAAGGGGGCCTTGGCTACACCTTC. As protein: CASSPQGGLGYTF. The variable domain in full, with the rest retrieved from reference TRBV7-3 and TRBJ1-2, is GAGVSQTPSNKVTEKGKYVELRCDPISGHTALYWYRQSLGQGPEFLIYFQGTGAADDSGLPNDRFFAVRPEGSVSTLKIQRTERGDSAVYLCASSPQGGLGYTFGSGTRLTVV.

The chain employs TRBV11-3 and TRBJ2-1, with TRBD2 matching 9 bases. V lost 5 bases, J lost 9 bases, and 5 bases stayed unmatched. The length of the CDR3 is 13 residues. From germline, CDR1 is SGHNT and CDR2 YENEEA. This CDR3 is CASSPLAGIEQFF. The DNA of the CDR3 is TGTGCCAGCAGCCCACTAGCGGGCATTGAGCAGTTCTTC. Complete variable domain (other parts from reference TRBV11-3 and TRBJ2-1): EAGVVQSPRYKIIEKKQPVAFWCNPISGHNTLYWYLQNLGQGPELLIRYENEEAVDDSQLPKDRFSAERLKGVDSTLKIQPAELGDSAVYLCASSPLAGIEQFFGPGTRLTVL.

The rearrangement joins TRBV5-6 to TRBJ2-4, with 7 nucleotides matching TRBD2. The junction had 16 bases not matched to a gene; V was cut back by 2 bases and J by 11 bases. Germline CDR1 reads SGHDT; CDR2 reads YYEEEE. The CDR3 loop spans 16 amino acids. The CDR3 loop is CASSFESVQRGGVQYF. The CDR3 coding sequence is TGTGCCAGCAGCTTCGAGTCGGTACAGCGGGGTGGCGTTCAGTACTTC.